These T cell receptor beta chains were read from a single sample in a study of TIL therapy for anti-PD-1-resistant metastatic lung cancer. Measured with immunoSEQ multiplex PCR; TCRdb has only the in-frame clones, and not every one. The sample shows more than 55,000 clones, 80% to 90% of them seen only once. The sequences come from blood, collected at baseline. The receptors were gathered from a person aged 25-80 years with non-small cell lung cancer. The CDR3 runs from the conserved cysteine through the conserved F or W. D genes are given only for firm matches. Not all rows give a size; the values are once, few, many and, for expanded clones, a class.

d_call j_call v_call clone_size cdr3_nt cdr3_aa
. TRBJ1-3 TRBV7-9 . TGTGCCAGCAGCCGGCGGGGCTCAGACTCTGGAAACACCATATATTTT CASSRRGSDSGNTIYF
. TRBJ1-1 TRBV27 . TGTGCCAGCAGCCCGAACGATTTGGGCACTGAAGCTTTCTTT CASSPNDLGTEAFF
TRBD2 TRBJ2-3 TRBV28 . TGTGCCAGCAGTTGGGGACTAGCGGGGGGAACAGATACGCAGTATTTT CASSWGLAGGTDTQYF
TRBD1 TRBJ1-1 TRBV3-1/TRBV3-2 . TGTGCCAGCAGCCAACGGGGACAGTCGAACACTGAAGCTTTCTTT CASSQRGQSNTEAFF
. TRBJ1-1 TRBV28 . TGTGCCAGCAGTTTATATAGTCCGGGAGCTGAAGCTTTCTTT CASSLYSPGAEAFF
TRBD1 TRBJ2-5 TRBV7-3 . TGTGCCAGCAGCAAGACAGGGGGCAAGGAGACCCAGTACTTC CASSKTGGKETQYF
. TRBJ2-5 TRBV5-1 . TGCGCCAGCAGCCGGCAGAGCAAGATCGAAGAGACCCAGTACTTC CASSRQSKIEETQYF
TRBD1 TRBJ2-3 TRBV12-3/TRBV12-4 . TGTGCCAGCAATACAGGGGTAAATACGCAGTATTTT CASNTGVNTQYF
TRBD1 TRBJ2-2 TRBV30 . TGTGCCTGGAAGGTGACAGGGGTTACCGGGGAGCTGTTTTTT CAWKVTGVTGELFF
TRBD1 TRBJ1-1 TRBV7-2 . TGTGCCAGCAGCTTCCGGGACAGGAAGAACACTGAAGCTTTCTTT CASSFRDRKNTEAFF
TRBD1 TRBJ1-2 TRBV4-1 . TGCGCCAGCAGCCAAGATACGGTAACAGGGGGCAACTATGGCTACACCTTC CASSQDTVTGGNYGYTF
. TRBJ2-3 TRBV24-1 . TGTGCCACCAGTGGTCTTGCTAGCGACGGCACAGATACGCAGTATTTT CATSGLASDGTDTQYF
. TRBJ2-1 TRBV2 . TGTGCCAGCATAAGGGGGAGTAAGGAGCAGTTCTTC CASIRGSKEQFF
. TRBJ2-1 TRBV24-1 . TGTGCCACCAGTGAACGCTACTCGACAGCCAATGAGCAGTTCTTC CATSERYSTANEQFF
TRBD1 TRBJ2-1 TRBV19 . TGTGCCAGTAGTATCACAGGGGATTCCTACAATGAGCAGTTCTTC CASSITGDSYNEQFF
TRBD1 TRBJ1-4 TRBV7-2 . TGTGCCAGCAGCCGGACAGGTTTTAATGAAAAACTGTTTTTT CASSRTGFNEKLFF
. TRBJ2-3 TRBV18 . TGTGCCAGCTCATCATACTCTACCTCGACAGATACGCAGTATTTT CASSSYSTSTDTQYF
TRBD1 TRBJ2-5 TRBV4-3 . TGCGCCAGCAGCCCAGGACAGGGGTACGATAAAGAGACCCAGTACTTC CASSPGQGYDKETQYF
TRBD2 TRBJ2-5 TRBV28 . TGTGCCAGCAGTCTAGATGGCGGGGGATCGGAGACCCAGTACTTC CASSLDGGGSETQYF
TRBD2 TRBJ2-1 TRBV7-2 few TGTGCCAGCAGCCTCGGATTGCGGGAGGCCGCGACCGAGCAGTTCTTC CASSLGLREAATEQFF
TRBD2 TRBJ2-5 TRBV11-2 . TGTGCCAGCAATACCCGGACTAGCGTCCAAGAGACCCAGTACTTC CASNTRTSVQETQYF
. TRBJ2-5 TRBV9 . TGTGCCAGCAGCGTAACGGATCAAGAGACCCAGTACTTC CASSVTDQETQYF
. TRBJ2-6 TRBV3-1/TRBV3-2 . TGTGCCAGCAGCCAGGAGGGGTCCTTCTCTGGGGCCAACGTCCTGACTTTC CASSQEGSFSGANVLTF
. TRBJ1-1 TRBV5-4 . TGTGCCAGCAGCTTGTTTTCGAACACTGAAGCTTTCTTT CASSLFSNTEAFF
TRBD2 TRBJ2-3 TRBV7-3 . TGTGCCAGCAGCTTAGGAGTAGCGGGAGAATATACGCAGTATTTT CASSLGVAGEYTQYF
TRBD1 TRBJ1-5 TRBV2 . TGTGCCAGCAGTGACTACAGGGGTGGGCATCAGCCCCAGCATTTT CASSDYRGGHQPQHF
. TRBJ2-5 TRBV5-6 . TGTGCCAGCAGCTTGGGGCAGCTTCAAGAGACCCAGTACTTC CASSLGQLQETQYF
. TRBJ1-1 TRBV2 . TGTGCCAGCAGGAGTGGGGCAGCAAACCTACCGAATGCTTTCTTT CASRSGAANLPNAFF
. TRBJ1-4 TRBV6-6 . TGTGCCAGCAGTTACTCGGTTAAAAGGGATGAAAAACTGTTTTTT CASSYSVKRDEKLFF
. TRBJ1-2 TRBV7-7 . TGTGCCAGCAGCGGAGGGACACCCAACTATGGCTACACCTTC CASSGGTPNYGYTF
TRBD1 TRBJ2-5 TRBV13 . TGTGCCAGCAGCTTATATCCGACAGGGGGGGAGACCCAGTACTTC CASSLYPTGGETQYF
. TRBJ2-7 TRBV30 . TGTGCCTGGAGTGGGGGGGTTTTCATCGAGCAGTACTTC CAWSGGVFIEQYF
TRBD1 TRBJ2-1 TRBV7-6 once TGTGCCAGCAGCTCCCGCAGGGGGCAGCGGAATGAGCAGTTCTTC CASSSRRGQRNEQFF
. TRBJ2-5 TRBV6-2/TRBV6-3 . TGTGCCAGCAGTTACCAGGACCCGCTACAGTACTTC CASSYQDPLQYF
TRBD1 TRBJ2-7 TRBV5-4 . TGTGCCAGCTCCCCGGGACAGGGGGTAGACGAGCAGTACTTC CASSPGQGVDEQYF
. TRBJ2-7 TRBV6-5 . TGTGCCAGCAGTTACGGGCAAATTGGAGAGCAGTACTTC CASSYGQIGEQYF
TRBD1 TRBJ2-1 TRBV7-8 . TGTGCCAGCAGCGCGAGGACGCCGGGACAGGGTTACAATGAGCAGTTCTTC CASSARTPGQGYNEQFF